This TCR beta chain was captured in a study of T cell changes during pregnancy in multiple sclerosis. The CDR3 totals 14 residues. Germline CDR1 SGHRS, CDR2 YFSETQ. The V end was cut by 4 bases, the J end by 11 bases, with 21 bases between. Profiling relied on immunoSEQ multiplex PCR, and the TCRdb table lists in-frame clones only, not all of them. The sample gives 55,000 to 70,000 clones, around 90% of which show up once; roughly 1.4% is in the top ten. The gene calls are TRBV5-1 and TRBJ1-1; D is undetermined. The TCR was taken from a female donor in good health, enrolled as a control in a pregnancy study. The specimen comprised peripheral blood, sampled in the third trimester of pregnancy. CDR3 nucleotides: TGCGCCAGCAGCCCGGGCAAGGAGGGCGTATCGGCTTTCTTT. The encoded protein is CASSPGKEGVSAFF. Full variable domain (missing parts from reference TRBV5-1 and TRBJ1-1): KAGVTQTPRYLIKTRGQQVTLSCSPISGHRSVSWYQQTPGQGLQFLFEYFSETQRNKGNFPGRFSGRQFSNSRSEMNVSTLELGDSALYLCASSPGKEGVSAFFGQGTRLTVV.